The next 2 T cell receptor beta chains were all read from a single sample in a study of identical twins. TCRdb re-analysed the 5' RACE reads in MiXCR, keeping a single row per CDR3 protein. The sample gives just under 650,000 distinct CDR3 sequences, 7% to 7.5% of which show up once; 1.6% is in the top ten. The same data also went into a second study, on yellow fever vaccine responses in identical twins.

Input material: PBMCs. The origin of the receptors is a woman younger than 35 in good health.

This clonotype was observed many times. The chain is built from TRBV7-8 and TRBJ1-6; D unclear. The germline CDR1 and CDR2 sequences are SGHVS and FQNEAQ. Trimming removed 1 base at V and 10 bases at J, with 11 bases between. The CDR3 length is 14 residues. CDR3 residues: CASSLGQIISPLHF. In DNA, the CDR3 is TGTGCCAGCAGCTTAGGACAAATTATCTCACCCCTCCACTTT.

This clonotype has just a few counts. The chain uses TRBV24-1 and TRBJ2-2; no firm D call. CDR3 size: 18 residues. CDR1 KGHDR and CDR2 SFDVKD come from the germline V gene. The V end lost 0 bases, the J end lost 0 bases, and 13 bases lay between the germline ends. CDR3 DNA sequence: TGTGCCACCAGTGATTTGCGGTTCGGCCAGGCGAACACCGGGGAGCTGTTTTTT. As protein: CATSDLRFGQANTGELFF.